This T cell receptor beta chain was captured by sequencing in a study of monozygotic twins with inflammatory bowel disease. Germline CDR1 and CDR2: SGHAT and FQNNGV. The CDR3 consists of 20 residues. Using the 5' RACE reads, TCRdb records one entry per CDR3 protein without DNA. The listing contains under 200,000 distinct CDR3 sequences. V is TRBV11-2 and J is TRBJ2-5; TCRdb's D gene call, TRBD2, goes unchecked for lack of DNA. The sequence derives from a human donor with ulcerative colitis or Crohn's disease, or a healthy co-twin of an affected twin (not recorded which). Sequenced sample: blood. CDR3 in amino acids: CASSSTSGGGEVSSQETQYF.